This TCR beta chain emerged from a study of T cell responses to AZD1222 COVID-19 vaccine. The protocol was immunoSEQ multiplex PCR, while the TCRdb copy is restricted to in-frame clones and leaves out a portion. The sample shows about 110,000 clones, around 88% of them seen only once. Study-wide results and limits: Donors were mostly white British, more females; clonal diversity possibly underestimated. At study baseline, merely six AZD1222 recipients were seropositive. Repertoire collection took place solely once the T cell response had peaked.

Pooled in the analysis were second doses at about 4 or about 12 weeks. Comments on this clone: What it binds is not known.

The receptor was derived from an adult who received the AZD1222 COVID-19 vaccine. Here the sequenced sample was peripheral blood, taken 28 days after the second AZD1222 dose.

The CDR3 region is CASSQDVDNYGYTF. CDR3 DNA: TGCGCCAGCAGCCAAGATGTCGATAACTATGGCTACACCTTC. The chain couples TRBV4-3 to TRBJ1-2; no firm D call. The germline V gene has CDR1 LGHNA and CDR2 YSLEER. The CDR3 consists of 14 residues. V was clipped by 0 bases and J by 1 base, with 6 bases between them.